Below, 25 T cell receptor beta chains from the same sample are listed, as sequenced in a study of identical twins. TCRdb redid the calling of the 5' RACE reads with MiXCR, one entry per CDR3 protein. The sample carries roughly 240,000 distinct CDR3 sequences, roughly 7% recorded once. These records were also assigned to another study, of yellow fever vaccine responses in identical twins.

Sequenced material: memory (CD45RO+) T cells sorted from blood. All receptors come from a woman between 18 and 29 years old in good health.

V gene TRBV4-2 combines with J gene TRBJ2-1, with a weak D call TRBD2 (5 bases). Trimming cost V 0 bases and J 10 bases, with 19 bases left between them. CDR1 LGHNA and CDR2 YNFKEQ come from the germline V gene. This CDR3 is built from 16 residues. CDR3 protein: CASSQERARGIGEQFF. As DNA, the CDR3 is TGTGCCAGCAGCCAAGAACGGGCTCGGGGAATCGGCGAGCAGTTCTTC.

The chain joins TRBV6-2 or TRBV6-3 to TRBJ1-1, with a possible D match to TRBD1 (6 bases). Per the germline V gene, CDR1 is MNHEY and CDR2 is SVGEGT. The CDR3 length is 22 residues. V shed 0 bases and J shed 3 bases, with 32 bases lying between them. The CDR3 reads CASSYSILGGPEARSMDTEAFF. The CDR3 nucleotides are TGTGCCAGCAGTTACTCTATTTTGGGGGGGCCCGAGGCCCGCTCCATGGACACTGAAGCTTTCTTT.

The CDR3 sequence is CASSPVGLTGGGETQYF. As DNA, the CDR3 is TGCGCCAGCAGCCCGGTTGGTCTTACGGGAGGTGGAGAGACCCAGTACTTC. This sequence joins TRBV5-1 and TRBJ2-5, with 7 bases matching TRBD2. V lost 4 bases, J lost 4 bases, and 16 bases stayed unmatched. The germline gives CDR1 SGHRS, CDR2 YFSETQ. The CDR3 totals 17 residues. Combining the CDR3 with reference TRBV5-1 and TRBJ2-5 gives the whole variable domain KAGVTQTPRYLIKTRGQQVTLSCSPISGHRSVSWYQQTPGQGLQFLFEYFSETQRNKGNFPGRFSGRQFSNSRSEMNVSTLELGDSALYLCASSPVGLTGGGETQYFGPGTRLLVL.

A note on this clonotype: This likely comes from a read error, as the CDR3 has no conserved phenylalanine or tryptophan at its end. The chain employs TRBV13 and TRBJ2-7; TRBD2 agrees at 12 bases. J lost 4 bases, V lost 5 bases, and 6 bases had no gene match. Germline assignment: CDR1 PRHDT and CDR2 FYEKMQ (reference sequence). This CDR3 comprises 15 residues. The CDR3 spells CASSGGLAGRYEQYL. In DNA form, the CDR3 reads TGTGCCAGCAGCGGAGGACTAGCGGGGAGATACGAGCAGTACCTC.

The table lists this clonotype with many counts. This chain connects TRBV29-1 to TRBJ2-7; 13 nucleotides line up with TRBD2. CDR1 and CDR2 (germline): SQVTM, ANQGSEA. The V gene end was trimmed by 0 bases and the J gene end by 0 bases; junction bases not matched to a gene: 2. The CDR3 covers 16 residues. This chain's CDR3 is CSVEDRLAGGSYEQYF. For the CDR3, the DNA is TGCAGCGTTGAAGATCGACTAGCGGGAGGCTCCTACGAGCAGTACTTC.

In this sample, this clonotype turned up many times. The chain carries TRBV12-3 or TRBV12-4 and TRBJ1-5; D is possibly TRBD1 (5 bases). This CDR3 has 17 amino acids. V was cut by 4 bases and J by 1 base, with 17 bases left in between. CDR3 loop: CASSWGTRALSNQPQHF. In DNA form, the CDR3 reads TGTGCCAGCAGTTGGGGCACCAGGGCTCTCAGCAATCAGCCCCAGCATTTT.

Many counts were recorded for this clonotype. The chain couples TRBV11-2 to TRBJ1-6; no reliable D call. V lost 2 bases to trimming and J lost 7 bases, with 12 bases between them. Germline V gene sequence: CDR1 SGHAT, CDR2 FQNNGV. CDR3 size: 15 residues. The CDR3 nucleotides read TGTGCCAGCAGCTTACGACACCCCGAAAATTCACCCCTCCACTTT. It yields the protein CASSLRHPENSPLHF.

The rearrangement links TRBV6-1 to TRBJ1-2, with D perhaps matching TRBD1 (5 bases). The CDR3 length is 13 residues. With 2 bases removed from V and 6 bases from J, the gap between germline ends came to 10 bases. The germline gives CDR1 MNHNS, CDR2 SASEGT. The CDR3 DNA is TGTGCCAGCAGTGAACAGGGAGATGATGGCTACACCTTC. The encoded protein is CASSEQGDDGYTF.

This clonotype was picked up many times. Germline is not matched at one junction end, which may reflect a read error. The chain joins TRBV20-1 to TRBJ1-6; 7 bases are a match to TRBD1. This CDR3 region has 15 residues. CDR1 and CDR2 (germline): DFQATT, SNEGSKA (reference sequence). The CDR3 reads CSVRTRTGGNSPLHF. The CDR3 DNA follows: TGCAGTGTTAGAACTCGGACAGGTGGTAATTCACCCCTCCACTTT.

This clonotype was seen ten or more times. The chain couples TRBV28 to TRBJ1-1; D might be TRBD1 (5 bases). The CDR3 runs to 14 residues. Trimming cost V 5 bases and J 5 bases, with 15 bases left between them. Germline V CDR1 and CDR2: MDHEN, SYDVKM. CDR3 residues: CASSPDLRGTEAFF. The CDR3, as DNA: TGTGCCAGCAGTCCGGACCTGAGGGGAACTGAAGCTTTCTTT.

The chain couples TRBV20-1 to TRBJ2-1; perhaps D is TRBD1 or TRBD2 (5 bases each). Trimming cost V 6 bases and J 5 bases, with 17 bases left between them. Germline lookup yields CDR1 DFQATT and CDR2 SNEGSKA (reference sequence). This CDR3 contains 14 residues. The CDR3 reads CSAIGTVGNNEQFF. For the CDR3, the DNA is TGCAGTGCCATCGGGACGGTGGGAAACAATGAGCAGTTCTTC.

The gene calls are TRBV7-9 and TRBJ1-1, with no clear D. CDR1 and CDR2 (germline): SEHNR, FQNEAQ (reference sequence). The CDR3 has 13 amino acids. The ends were cut back, 1 base at V and 2 bases at J, with 5 bases in the middle. The CDR3 coding sequence is TGTGCCAGCAGCTTAGACCAAAACACTGAAGCTTTCTTT. Its protein product is CASSLDQNTEAFF.

This rearrangement joins TRBV3-1 to TRBJ2-1; weak D call: TRBD2 (6 bases). Germline V gives CDR1 LGHDT, CDR2 YNNKEL (reference sequence). The CDR3 consists of 19 residues. Trimming removed 11 bases at V and 3 bases at J, with 32 bases between. The CDR3 loop reads CASSKEIIFGTLRYNEQFF. The CDR3 coding sequence is TGTGCCTCCAGCAAAGAAATTATCTTTGGGACTCTTCGCTACAATGAGCAGTTCTTC.

The chain carries TRBV20-1 and TRBJ2-1; D is unresolved. CDR1 and CDR2 from the germline V gene are DFQATT and SNEGSKA (reference sequence). V shed 0 bases and J shed 5 bases, with 29 bases lying between them. The CDR3 runs 20 residues. DNA for the CDR3: TGCAGTGCTAGAGAGGGCCCCCACTCGGAAGATTTCGGTGAAAACAATGAGCAGTTCTTC. Amino acids: CSAREGPHSEDFGENNEQFF.

The chain links TRBV6-1 to TRBJ2-3; weak D call: TRBD2 (6 bases). The CDR3 is 16 residues long. The V end was cut by 6 bases, the J end by 1 base, with 17 bases between. CDR1 is MNHNS, CDR2 SASEGT, per germline. This CDR3 reads CASSLSSVGGTDTQYF. The CDR3 DNA follows: TGTGCCAGCAGCCTCTCTAGCGTGGGTGGCACAGATACGCAGTATTTT.

Many counts were recorded for this clonotype. This rearrangement joins TRBV4-1 to TRBJ1-3, with unresolved D. The length of the CDR3 is 16 residues. V gave up 3 bases and J gave up 4 bases, with 16 bases separating them. Germline CDR1 reads MGHRA; CDR2 reads YSYEKL. The CDR3 DNA reads as TGCGCCAGCAGCCAGACCGGGGATATTCGGGGAAACACCATATATTTT. It yields the protein CASSQTGDIRGNTIYF.

The sample holds a few counts of this clonotype. V usage is TRBV4-2 and J usage is TRBJ2-1; weak D call: TRBD2 (6 bases). The ends were cut back, 7 bases at V and 1 base at J, with 20 bases in the middle. CDR1 LGHNA and CDR2 YNFKEQ come from the germline V gene. The CDR3 has 17 amino acids. CDR3 in amino acids: CASTPGGGRGSYNEQFF. CDR3 sequence (DNA): TGTGCCAGCACCCCGGGTGGGGGGAGAGGGTCCTACAATGAGCAGTTCTTC.

The CDR3 spells CASSHDRSSGNTIYF. The CDR3 DNA follows: TGTGCCAGCAGTCACGACAGGTCCTCTGGAAACACCATATATTTT. The chain recombines TRBV12-3 or TRBV12-4 with TRBJ1-3; D possibly corresponds to TRBD1 (6 bases). V was trimmed by 5 bases and J by 0 bases, leaving 11 bases between them. This CDR3 region has 15 residues.

This clonotype was counted many times. V and J are TRBV20-1 and TRBJ1-2; a weak D match, TRBD1 (5 bases). CDR1 is DFQATT, CDR2 SNEGSKA, per germline (reference sequence). Trimming removed 2 bases at V and 2 bases at J, with 9 bases between. The CDR3 sequence is 13 residues long. The CDR3, as DNA: TGCAGTGCTAGACGGGGGATGAACTATGGCTACACCTTC. Translation gives CSARRGMNYGYTF.

The CDR3 loop is CASSVGYTGRGALHF. The CDR3 DNA reads TGTGCCAGCAGCGTAGGCTACACAGGCCGCGGGGCCCTCCACTTT. The chain carries TRBV9 and TRBJ1-6, with TRBD1 as a possible D gene (5 bases). V was cut by 0 bases and J by 14 bases, with 18 bases left in between. Germline assignment: CDR1 SGDLS and CDR2 YYNGEE. The CDR3 sequence is 15 residues long.

The chain carries TRBV29-1 and TRBJ1-3; 7 bases map to TRBD1. Per the germline V gene, CDR1 is SQVTM and CDR2 is ANQGSEA. V shed 1 base and J 5 bases; nucleotides not matched to a gene: 11. The CDR3 loop spans 16 amino acids. CDR3 sequence (DNA): TGCAGCGTTGAAGTCCCTACAGGGGATCGGAGAAACACCATATATTTT. Protein sequence: CSVEVPTGDRRNTIYF.

This clonotype was detected a few times. V and J are TRBV29-1 and TRBJ2-5; 8 positions agree with TRBD2. In germline, CDR1 is SQVTM, CDR2 ANQGSEA. CDR3 length: 13 residues. Unmatched junction bases numbered 7, after V lost 5 bases and J lost 5 bases. The CDR3 loop is CSVTGPGGETQYF. CDR3 nucleotides: TGCAGCGTTACAGGCCCGGGGGGGGAGACCCAGTACTTC.

Ten or more counts support this clonotype. The chain uses TRBV29-1 and TRBJ1-2; D is undetermined. CDR3 length: 13 residues. V was clipped by 3 bases and J by 2 bases, with 10 bases between them. The V gene's germline CDR1 is SQVTM and CDR2 ANQGSEA. CDR3 residues: CSVERGRNYGYTF. The CDR3 DNA is TGCAGCGTTGAGCGGGGTCGAAACTATGGCTACACCTTC.

In this sample, this clonotype turned up a few times. V gene TRBV20-1 combines with J gene TRBJ2-7, with D maybe TRBD2 (6 bases). Trimming removed 3 bases at V and 5 bases at J, with 8 bases between. CDR1 DFQATT and CDR2 SNEGSKA come from the germline V gene (reference sequence). The CDR3 spans 11 residues. Here the CDR3 DNA reads TGCAGTGCTAGGGCGGGGCACGAGCAGTACGTC. It yields the protein CSARAGHEQYV.

J is TRBJ2-2 and V is TRBV7-9, with TRBD1 identical over 9 bases. V was pared by 4 bases and J by 4 bases, with 7 bases of the junction left unmatched. This CDR3 is built from 16 residues. Per the germline V gene, CDR1 is SEHNR and CDR2 is FQNEAQ (reference sequence). CDR3 coding DNA: TGTGCCAGCAGCTCCTTGACAGGGGGTGTCACCGGGGAGCTGTTTTTT. This gives the protein CASSSLTGGVTGELFF.